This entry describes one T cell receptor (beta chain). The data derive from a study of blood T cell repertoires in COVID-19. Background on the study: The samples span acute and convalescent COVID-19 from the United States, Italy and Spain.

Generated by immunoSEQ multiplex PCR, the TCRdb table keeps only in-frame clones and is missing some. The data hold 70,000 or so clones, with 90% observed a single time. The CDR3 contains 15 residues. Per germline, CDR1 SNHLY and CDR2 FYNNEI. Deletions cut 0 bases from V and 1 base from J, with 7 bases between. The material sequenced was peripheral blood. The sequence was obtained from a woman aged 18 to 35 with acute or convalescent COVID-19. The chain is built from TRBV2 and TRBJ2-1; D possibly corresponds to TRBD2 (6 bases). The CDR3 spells CASSEAGGSYNEQFF. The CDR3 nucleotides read TGTGCCAGCAGTGAAGCGGGAGGATCCTACAATGAGCAGTTCTTC.